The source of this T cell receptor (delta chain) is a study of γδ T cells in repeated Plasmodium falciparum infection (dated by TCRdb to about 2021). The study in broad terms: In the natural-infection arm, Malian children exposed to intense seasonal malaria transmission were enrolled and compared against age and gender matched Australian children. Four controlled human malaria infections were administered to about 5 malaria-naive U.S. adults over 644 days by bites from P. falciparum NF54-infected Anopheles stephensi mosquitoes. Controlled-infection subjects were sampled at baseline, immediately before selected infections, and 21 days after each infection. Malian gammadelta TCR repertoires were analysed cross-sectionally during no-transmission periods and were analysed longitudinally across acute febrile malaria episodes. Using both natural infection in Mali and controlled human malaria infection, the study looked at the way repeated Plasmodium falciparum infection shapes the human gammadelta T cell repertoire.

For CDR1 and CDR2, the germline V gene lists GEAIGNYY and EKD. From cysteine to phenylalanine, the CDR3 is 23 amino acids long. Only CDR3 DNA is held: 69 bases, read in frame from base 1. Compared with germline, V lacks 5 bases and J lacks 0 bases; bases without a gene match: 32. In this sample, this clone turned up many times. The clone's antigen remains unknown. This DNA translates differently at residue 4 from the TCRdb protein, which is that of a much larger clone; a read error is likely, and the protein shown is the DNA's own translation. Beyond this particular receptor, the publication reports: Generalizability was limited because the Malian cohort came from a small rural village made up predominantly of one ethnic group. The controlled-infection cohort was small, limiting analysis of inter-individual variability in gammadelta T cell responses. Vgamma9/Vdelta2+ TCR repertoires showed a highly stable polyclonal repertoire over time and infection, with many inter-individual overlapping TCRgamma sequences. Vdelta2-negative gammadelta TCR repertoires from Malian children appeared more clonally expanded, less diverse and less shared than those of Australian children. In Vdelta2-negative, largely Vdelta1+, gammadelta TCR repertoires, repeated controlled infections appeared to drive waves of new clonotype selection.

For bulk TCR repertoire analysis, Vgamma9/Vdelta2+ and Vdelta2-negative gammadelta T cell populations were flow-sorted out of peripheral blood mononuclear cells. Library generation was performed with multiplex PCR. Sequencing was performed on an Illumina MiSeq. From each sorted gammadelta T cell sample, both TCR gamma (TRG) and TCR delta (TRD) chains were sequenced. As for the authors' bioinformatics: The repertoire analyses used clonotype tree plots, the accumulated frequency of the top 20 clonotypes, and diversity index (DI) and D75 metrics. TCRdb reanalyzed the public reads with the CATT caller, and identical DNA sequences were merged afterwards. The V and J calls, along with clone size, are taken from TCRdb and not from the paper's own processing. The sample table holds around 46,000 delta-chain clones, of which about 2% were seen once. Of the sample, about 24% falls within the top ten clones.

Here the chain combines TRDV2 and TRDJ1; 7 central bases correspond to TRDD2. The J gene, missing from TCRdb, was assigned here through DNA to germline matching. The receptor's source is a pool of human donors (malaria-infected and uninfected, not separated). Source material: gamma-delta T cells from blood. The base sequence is TGTGCCTGTGGCATGGTCGGATTCCTCCCAAACCTTCCTGCTGGAGCGTACACCGATAAACTCATCTTT. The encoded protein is CACGMVGFLPNLPAGAYTDKLIF.